Below, one TCR beta chain is given with its context. The antigen it binds to is not known. No base quality values were provided; no much bigger clone lies one nucleotide off. The source of the sample is a study of T cell responses to AZD1222 COVID-19 vaccine (dated by TCRdb to about 2021). About the study as a whole: AZD1222 recipients given second doses at about 4 weeks or at about 12 weeks were pooled, since spike-specific TCR depth and breadth were not found to differ between the two schedules. A total of over 230 trial participants underwent TCR sequencing, of whom about 200 had received two doses of AZD1222 and some 25 had received two doses of the MenACWY control vaccine. Trial participants were enrolled by age into subgroups of 18-55, 56-69 and 70-plus years, and around 150, 28 and 57 TCR-sequenced participants, respectively, were included in these subgroups. The paper as a whole reports these results and caveats: Because no day 14 peak-response samples were available, repertoires were characterized only after the peak T cell response. Conclusions about previously exposed vaccinees were limited because only six or seven AZD1222 recipients were SARS-CoV-2 seropositive at baseline. In the small 56-69-year group, the increase in depth fell short of significance, most likely because of low power. Participants were mostly white British, with more females than males. The authors suggested clonal diversity may have been underestimated. The vaccine-associated CD4 TCRs covered the entire spike protein, and the dominant responses fell in regions 160-218 and 743-854. Reportedly, close to half of the unique spike-specific TCRs recognized epitopes lying outside the regions that are mutated in the B.1.351 and B.1.1.7 variants. Spike-specific TCR breadth and depth rose significantly after two AZD1222 doses compared with day 0 and with MenACWY recipients.

The CDR3 regions of human TCRbeta chains were analyzed by immunosequencing. The published analysis was carried out like this. TCRs in the repertoires were matched against a reference library of SARS-CoV-2-specific TCRs that had been generated with the MIRA antigen-specificity platform. Breadth was defined as the fraction of unique TCRs that were SARS-CoV-2-associated. Depth was defined as the fraction of total T cells that were SARS-CoV-2-associated. Using the MIRA data, every spike-specific TCR was mapped to the spike region that the TCR reacted to and assigned to either a CD4 or a CD8 class. Log10-transformed breadth and depth values were compared by one-way ANOVA with Sidak's multiple comparisons tests. Drawn from immuneACCESS, this table holds only the in-frame rearrangements with V and J called that TCRdb kept. Clones are partly lost; checked studies trace under half to an unresolved V gene and leave the rest unexplained. The D gene and trimming were derived from the DNA, and the V and J assignments and clone size from that table. This sample is represented by 95,000 to 150,000 clones; roughly 90% of them were singletons. The ten most abundant clones make up 1.5% to 1.9% of the sample.

V sheds 5 bases and J sheds 4 bases, leaving 15 bases between their ends. CDR1 and CDR2, per the germline V gene, are SGHTA and FQGTGA. Counted from cysteine to phenylalanine, this CDR3 has 15 amino acids. Of the read, only the CDR3 DNA is kept; its 45 bases are in frame from base 1. Explained via the paper, the time point label denotes: baseline before first vaccination. The vaccinee samples were drawn from two UK trials, COV001 and COV002, one of which was a single-blind randomized controlled phase 2/3 trial testing AZD1222 (ChAdOx1 nCoV-19) in healthy adults. For TCRbeta chain sequencing, PBMC samples were collected from trial participants at day 0 and at day 28 after the second dose.

This specimen was peripheral blood, taken on day 0 of AZD1222 vaccination. The rearrangement combines TRBV7-3 with TRBJ2-1; perhaps TRBD2 is the D gene, with 6 bases matching. The clonotype comes from an adult in good health. For the CDR3, the sequence is CASSVGSGGYNEQFF. The sequenced DNA is TGTGCCAGCAGCGTTGGGTCCGGGGGTTACAATGAGCAGTTCTTC.